A single T cell receptor (beta chain) is shown here with its context. The target antigen is unknown. There was at least one pre-ART PBMC sample for each donor, plus at least two post-ART PBMC samples. Each HIV participant was treated in the United States. This CDR3 comprises 14 residues. The V and J ends lost 4 bases and 3 bases, in that order; junction bases with no gene match: 3. CDR1 and CDR2 (germline): MNHEY, SVGAGI. Survey-level immunoSEQ v3.0 assays were run. Data came from immunoSEQ multiplex PCR; TCRdb stores just in-frame clones and leaves some out. The table has tens of thousands of clones, 85% seen once. The data stem from a study of long-term antiretroviral therapy in people with HIV. General study points: The clones with expansion before ART were dominant in the repertoire at all time points.

The sequence was obtained from a man aged 40-49 years with HIV. The source was unsorted PBMCs, collected 4.7 to 5 years after starting antiretroviral therapy. The chain is built from TRBV6-5 and TRBJ1-1; TRBD1 aligns across 9 bases. CDR3 coding DNA: TGTGCCAGCAGTTGGTGGACAGGGGACACTGAAGCTTTCTTT. This translates into CASSWWTGDTEAFF.